This T cell receptor (beta chain) was observed in a study of blood T cell repertoires in COVID-19. Study information: Sites across the United States, Italy and Spain contributed samples from acute and convalescent COVID-19.

This clone was seen many times. V lost 0 bases, J lost 1 base, and 4 bases lay in between. This CDR3 contains 14 residues. The V gene's germline CDR1 is LGHNA and CDR2 YNFKEQ. Clones were sequenced by immunoSEQ multiplex PCR, and TCRdb holds only the in-frame ones, with some missing. The sample yields about 180,000 clones, around 85% seen once. The chain has TRBV4-2 and TRBJ1-5; D unclear. This sequence originates from a man in his forties or fifties who had recovered from COVID-19. Input material: PBMCs or T cells enriched from blood (not recorded which). For the CDR3, the DNA is TGTGCCAGCAGCCAAGATATCAGCAATCAGCCCCAGCATTTT. Encoded protein: CASSQDISNQPQHF.